This TCR beta chain was sequenced in a study of blood T cell repertoires in COVID-19. The CDR3 is 13 residues long. Between the trimmed V and J ends, which lost 5 bases and 5 bases, there was a span of 12 bases. Libraries were prepared by immunoSEQ multiplex PCR; TCRdb keeps only in-frame clonotypes and omits some of them. The sample has 250,000 to 300,000 clones, approximately 85% seen once; the top ten hold about 11%. This clonotype originated in a woman in her seventies with acute or convalescent COVID-19. The sequenced sample was peripheral blood. This chain uses TRBV12-3 or TRBV12-4 with TRBJ1-1, with D tentatively TRBD1 (5 bases). The CDR3 nucleotides are TGTGCCAGCAGTCTTACGCGGGGGACTGAAGCTTTCTTT. This encodes CASSLTRGTEAFF.